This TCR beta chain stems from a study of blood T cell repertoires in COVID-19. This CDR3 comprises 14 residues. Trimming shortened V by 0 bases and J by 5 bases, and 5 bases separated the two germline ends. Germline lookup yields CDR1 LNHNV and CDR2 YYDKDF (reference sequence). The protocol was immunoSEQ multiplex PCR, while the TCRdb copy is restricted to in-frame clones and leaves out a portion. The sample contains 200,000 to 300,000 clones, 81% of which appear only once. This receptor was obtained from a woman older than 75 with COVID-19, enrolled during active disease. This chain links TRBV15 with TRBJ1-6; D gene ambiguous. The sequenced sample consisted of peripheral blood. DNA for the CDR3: TGTGCCACCAGCAGAGATACAGATAATTCACCCCTCCACTTT. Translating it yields CATSRDTDNSPLHF.